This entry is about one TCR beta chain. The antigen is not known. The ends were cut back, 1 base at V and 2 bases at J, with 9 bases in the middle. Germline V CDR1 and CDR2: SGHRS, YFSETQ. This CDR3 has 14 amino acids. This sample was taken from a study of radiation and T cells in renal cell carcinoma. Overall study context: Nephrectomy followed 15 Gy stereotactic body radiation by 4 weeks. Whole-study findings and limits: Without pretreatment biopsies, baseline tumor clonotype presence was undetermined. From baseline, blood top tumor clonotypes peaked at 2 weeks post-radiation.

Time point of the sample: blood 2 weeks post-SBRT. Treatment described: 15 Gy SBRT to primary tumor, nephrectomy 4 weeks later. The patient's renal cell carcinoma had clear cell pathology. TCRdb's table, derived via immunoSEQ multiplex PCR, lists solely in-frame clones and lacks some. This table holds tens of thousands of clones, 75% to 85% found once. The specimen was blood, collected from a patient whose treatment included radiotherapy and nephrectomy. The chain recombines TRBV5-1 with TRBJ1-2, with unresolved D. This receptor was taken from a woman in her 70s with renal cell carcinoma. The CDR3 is CASSLSHSNYGYTF. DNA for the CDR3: TGCGCCAGCAGCTTGTCTCACAGCAACTATGGCTACACCTTC. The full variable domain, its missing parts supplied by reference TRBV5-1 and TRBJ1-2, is KAGVTQTPRYLIKTRGQQVTLSCSPISGHRSVSWYQQTPGQGLQFLFEYFSETQRNKGNFPGRFSGRQFSNSRSEMNVSTLELGDSALYLCASSLSHSNYGYTFGSGTRLTVV.